A selection of T cell receptor beta chains follows, all from one sample in a study of blood T cell repertoires in COVID-19. Sequencing used immunoSEQ multiplex PCR; TCRdb keeps in-frame clones, though not all of them. The data hold around 100,000 clones, with over 75% observed a single time. The source material was peripheral blood. The origin of the receptors is a human donor in a cohort sampled during active COVID-19. Both conserved end residues are part of each CDR3. A D gene is named only where the DNA matches it firmly. The size of a clone is reported for some rows only, either as once, few or many, or as a class for expanded clones.

abundance	v_gene	len	d_gene	j_gene	CDR3nt	CDR3aa
-	TRBV9	13	-	TRBJ1-6	TGTGCCAGCGGGAGGGCCTCTAATTCACCCCTCCACTTT	CASGRASNSPLHF
once	TRBV4-3	16	-	TRBJ1-5	TGCGCCAGCAGCCAAGATACAAGGGGTGGGGATCAGCCCCAGCATTTT	CASSQDTRGGDQPQHF
-	TRBV18	15	TRBD2	TRBJ2-7	TGTGCCAGCTCACCAATGGCGGGAGGAATCTACGAGCAGTACTTC	CASSPMAGGIYEQYF
-	TRBV27	16	-	TRBJ1-1	TGTGCCAGCAGTTTATACCGAGGTATTGGGAACACTGAAGCTTTCTTT	CASSLYRGIGNTEAFF
-	TRBV11-2	12	-	TRBJ2-1	TGTGCCAGCAGCTTGGAGACCTATGAGCAGTTCTTC	CASSLETYEQFF
-	TRBV5-1	12	-	TRBJ1-2	TGCGCCAGCAGCATCGACAGTTATGGCTACACCTTC	CASSIDSYGYTF
-	TRBV7-7	21	TRBD2	TRBJ2-1	TGTGCTAGCAGCTTAGCGATTCCGCTAGCGGGAGAAAGTAGCTCCTACAATGAGCAGTTCTTC	CASSLAIPLAGESSSYNEQFF
-	TRBV20-1	14	-	TRBJ1-3	TGCAGTGCTAGTTTTGGGGGGGCGGGAAACACCATATATTTT	CSASFGGAGNTIYF
-	TRBV6-4	16	TRBD1	TRBJ1-2	TGTGCCAGCAGTGCGGGCCCGGGACAGGGGAGCTATGGCTACACCTTC	CASSAGPGQGSYGYTF
-	TRBV6-2/TRBV6-3	18	TRBD2	TRBJ2-7	TGTGCCAGCAGTTACCTCGGGACTAGCGGGTTCCACTCCTACGAGCAGTACTTC	CASSYLGTSGFHSYEQYF
few	TRBV6-2/TRBV6-3	14	TRBD2	TRBJ2-3	TGTGCCAGCAGTTCCGAGCGGGACACAGATACGCAGTATTTT	CASSSERDTDTQYF
-	TRBV19	14	-	TRBJ2-1	TGTGCCAGTAGTCTGAGGGGGGGCTACAATGAGCAGTTCTTC	CASSLRGGYNEQFF
-	TRBV6-2/TRBV6-3	17	-	TRBJ1-1	TGTGCCAGCAGTTACTCAGGGCCAGGGAACGTGAACACTGAAGCTTTCTTT	CASSYSGPGNVNTEAFF
-	TRBV10-3	16	TRBD2	TRBJ2-2	TGTGCCACCGGGGCTTCTAGCGGGACGGGCACCGGGGAGCTGTTTTTT	CATGASSGTGTGELFF
-	TRBV11-2	15	-	TRBJ1-2	TGTGCCAGCAGCCACCCCGTCTCATGGTCGGGTGGCTACACCTTC	CASSHPVSWSGGYTF
-	TRBV5-8	13	-	TRBJ2-3	TGTGCCAGCAGCCTACTAGGCACAGATACGCAGTATTTT	CASSLLGTDTQYF
few	TRBV9	17	TRBD1	TRBJ1-3	TGTGCCAGCAGCGGTGGACAGGGCCTGAGCTCTGGAAACACCATATATTTT	CASSGGQGLSSGNTIYF
-	TRBV27	16	TRBD2	TRBJ2-3	TGTGCCAGCAGGATAGGGACTAGCGGGAGGCCAGATACGCAGTATTTT	CASRIGTSGRPDTQYF
-	TRBV5-1	16	TRBD1	TRBJ1-6	TGCGCCAGCAGACCGACAGGGGACTCCTATAATTCACCCCTCCACTTT	CASRPTGDSYNSPLHF
-	TRBV9	16	-	TRBJ1-4	TGTGCCAGCAGCGTATCTTCTGGGTATCTAGGAGAAAAACTGTTTTTT	CASSVSSGYLGEKLFF
few	TRBV6-5	16	TRBD2	TRBJ2-7	TGTGCCAGCAGTTTGACTAGCGGGAGGAGGATTGACGAGCAGTACTTC	CASSLTSGRRIDEQYF
many	TRBV10-3	14	-	TRBJ1-5	TGTGCCATCAGTGAGTCCGGCGCGGGTCAGCCCCAGCATTTT	CAISESGAGQPQHF
-	TRBV6-5	14	-	TRBJ1-4	TGTGCCAGCAGTTTTGGCAGAAAAAATGAAAAACTGTTTTTT	CASSFGRKNEKLFF
-	TRBV21-1	15	-	TRBJ1-5	TGTGCCAGCAGCAAAGAAGGGAGGTCCAATCAGCCCCAGCATTTT	CASSKEGRSNQPQHF
-	TRBV5-1	14	TRBD2	TRBJ2-7	TGCGCCAGCAGCTACCTGGGCGGGGGGTACGAGCAGTACTTC	CASSYLGGGYEQYF
-	TRBV7-2	16	-	TRBJ2-2	TGTGCCAGCAGCTTATTAGGGGGTTCGGTCCCCGGGGAGCTGTTTTTT	CASSLLGGSVPGELFF
-	TRBV5-1	12	-	TRBJ2-5	TGCGCCAGCAGCCTGTACCAAGAGACCCAGTACTTC	CASSLYQETQYF
once	TRBV19	15	-	TRBJ1-5	TGTGCCAGCCAAGACAGTACTTATAGCAATCAGCCCCAGCATTTT	CASQDSTYSNQPQHF
-	TRBV30	13	-	TRBJ2-5	TGTGCCTGGACCTTAGGGGAAGGAAAGACCCAGTACTTC	CAWTLGEGKTQYF
-	TRBV9	15	-	TRBJ1-3	TGTGCCAGCAGCGCGGACAAAAACTCTGGAAACACCATATATTTT	CASSADKNSGNTIYF
-	TRBV6-2/TRBV6-3	11	-	TRBJ1-1	TGTGCCAGCAGCCGACGACAGGAAGCTTTCTTT	CASSRRQEAFF
-	TRBV6-2/TRBV6-3	16	TRBD1	TRBJ1-6	TGTGCCAGCAGTTACAACGAAGGACAGGGTAATTCACCCCTCCACTTT	CASSYNEGQGNSPLHF
-	TRBV7-2	14	-	TRBJ2-4	TGTGCCAGCACCGTAGGAGGGGCCAAAAACATTCAGTACTTC	CASTVGGAKNIQYF
-	TRBV5-1	15	TRBD2	TRBJ2-3	TGCGCCAGCAAAACCGGGACTAGCGGGCCAGATACGCAGTATTTT	CASKTGTSGPDTQYF
-	TRBV7-8	18	TRBD2	TRBJ2-2	TGTGCCAGCAGCTTGAAACTAGCGGGGGCGCCCGGCACCGGGGAGCTGTTTTTT	CASSLKLAGAPGTGELFF
-	TRBV5-4	12	-	TRBJ2-3	TGTGCCAGCAGCTGGGGGGCAGATACGCAGTATTTT	CASSWGADTQYF
-	TRBV19	18	TRBD1	TRBJ2-2	TGTGCCAGTAGTATAGTGGGGCCGGGACAGGGGGCAACCGGGGAGCTGTTTTTT	CASSIVGPGQGATGELFF
-	TRBV6-5	12	TRBD1	TRBJ2-7	TGTGCCAGCAGTTGGACAGGGAACGAGCAGTACTTC	CASSWTGNEQYF
-	TRBV7-2	15	TRBD1	TRBJ1-2	TGTGCCAGCAGCTTAGTGACCCAGGGGGCAGGGGGCTACACCTTC	CASSLVTQGAGGYTF
few	TRBV5-8	14	-	TRBJ1-5	TGTGCCAGCAGCGGGAGGACCCGCAATCAGCCCCAGCATTTT	CASSGRTRNQPQHF